This TCR beta chain was captured in a study of Ad26.COV2.S vaccination and SARS-CoV-2 variants. Libraries were prepared by immunoSEQ multiplex PCR; TCRdb keeps only in-frame clonotypes and omits some of them. Found here are roughly 400,000 clones, around 91% of them singletons; the top ten hold approximately 4.5%. This sample's treatment: around 19 received Ad26.COV2.S at low or high dose, single or two shots; about 5 received placebo; per-sample allocation not given. All samples were drawn on day 63, counting from the first vaccine or placebo injection. Cohort 1b enrolled adults aged 18-55 years in Boston. Germline CDR1 MNHEY, CDR2 SMNVEV (reference sequence). The CDR3 contains 14 residues. After removal of 7 bases from V and 4 bases from J, the junction contained 5 bases not matched to a gene.

This chain uses TRBV27 with TRBJ2-1, with 9 bases fitting TRBD2. The clonotype comes from a person aged 18-60 years who received the Ad26.COV2.S COVID-19 vaccine or a placebo. Specimen: peripheral blood, collected in a trial of Ad26.COV2.S vaccine versus placebo. The CDR3 region has the DNA TGTGCCAGCAAAGCGGGAGGTCAATACAATGAGCAGTTCTTC. Amino acid sequence: CASKAGGQYNEQFF.